The T cell receptor beta chain described here comes from a study of T cell repertoires in cytomegalovirus infection. Turning to the study itself: Matching HLA type, along with CMV infection, was indicated by public TCR beta signatures. Study conclusions and caveats: Carriers of CMV and the relevant HLA type were discriminated by public TCR beta frequency.

In the case of this clonotype: Its antigen is undetermined.

Each CDR3 protein gets one entry after TCRdb re-called the reads with MiXCR. The repertoire consists of about 920,000 distinct CDR3 sequences, with about 33% occurring once and the leading ten covering about an eighth. This CDR3 has 17 residues. Germline V gene lookup returns CDR1 SGHVS and CDR2 FQNEAQ. With V trimmed by 5 bases and J by 7 bases, 9 bases remained unmatched. The chain links TRBV7-8 to TRBJ2-1; 15 nucleotides align to TRBD2. The sample consisted of cultured CD8+ T cells from PBMCs, taken from culture after CMV antigen stimulation. This clonotype was obtained from a human donor in good health (CMV status not recorded). Some clones in this sample may be carry-over from other donors' samples. The CDR3 here is CASSEGLAGGHLNEQFF. In DNA, the CDR3 is TGTGCCAGCAGCGAAGGACTAGCGGGGGGGCATTTGAATGAGCAGTTCTTC. The full variable domain, completed using reference TRBV7-8 and TRBJ2-1, is GAGVSQSPRYKVAKRGQDVALRCDPISGHVSLFWYQQALGQGPEFLTYFQNEAQLDKSGLPSDRFFAERPEGSVSTLKIQRTQQEDSAVYLCASSEGLAGGHLNEQFFGPGTRLTVL.